These T cell receptor beta chains were read from a single sample in a study of cytomegalovirus exposure and HLA in healthy donors. Repertoires were generated with immunoSEQ multiplex PCR, while TCRdb's copy carries only in-frame clones and drops some. The sample contains tens of thousands of clones, more than 60% of which appear only once. The material sequenced was PBMCs. The receptors derive from a woman between 40 and 55 years old in good health and CMV-seropositive. Each CDR3 is given with its conserved first and last residue. A D gene is named only where the DNA matches it firmly. Some rows mark clone size as missing; the rest say once, few, many or name a class of expanded clone.

NA	TRBJ2-7	NA	TRBV4-3	CASSQDLGTTYEQYF	TGCGCCAGCAGCCAAGATTTGGGGACAACTTACGAGCAGTACTTC
NA	TRBJ1-1	NA	TRBV10-3	CAISESGRRTTEAFF	TGTGCCATCAGTGAGTCAGGGCGCCGGACAACTGAAGCTTTCTTT
NA	TRBJ1-2	NA	TRBV7-9	CASSLGGSPNYGYTF	TGTGCCAGCAGCTTAGGGGGCTCCCCTAACTATGGCTACACCTTC
NA	TRBJ1-5	NA	TRBV6-1	CASSDRQYQPQHF	TGTGCCAGCAGTGACAGACAATATCAGCCCCAGCATTTT
NA	TRBJ2-7	NA	TRBV7-2	CASSAQQGSYEQYF	TGTGCCAGCAGCGCCCAACAGGGATCCTACGAGCAGTACTTC
NA	TRBJ2-2	NA	TRBV9	CASSAPGAGELFF	TGTGCCAGCAGCGCCCCCGGGGCCGGGGAGCTGTTTTTT
few	TRBJ1-2	TRBD1	TRBV2	CASSEEDRGLGYTF	TGTGCCAGCAGTGAGGAGGACAGGGGGCTTGGCTACACCTTC
few	TRBJ2-3	NA	TRBV7-7	CASSSQGGTDTQYF	TGTGCCAGCAGCTCCCAGGGTGGCACAGATACGCAGTATTTT
NA	TRBJ1-1	TRBD1	TRBV11-2	CASSPLGTGYDTEAFF	TGTGCCAGCAGCCCCCTCGGGACAGGATATGACACTGAAGCTTTCTTT
few	TRBJ2-3	NA	TRBV2	CASESGLRADTQYF	TGTGCCAGCGAATCGGGACTCAGAGCAGATACGCAGTATTTT
once	TRBJ1-4	NA	TRBV7-9	CASSFPGNEKLFF	TGTGCCAGCAGCTTCCCGGGGAATGAAAAACTGTTTTTT
NA	TRBJ2-3	NA	TRBV5-1	CASSLPSSTDTQYF	TGCGCCAGCAGCTTGCCCAGTAGCACAGATACGCAGTATTTT
NA	TRBJ2-5	TRBD2	TRBV9	CASSPGTSRETQYF	TGTGCCAGCAGCCCTGGGACTAGCCGGGAGACCCAGTACTTC
few	TRBJ2-7	NA	TRBV30	CAWSGSDRKVGTLIYEQYF	TGTGCCTGGAGTGGGTCAGATCGTAAGGTGGGGACACTGATCTACGAGCAGTACTTC
NA	TRBJ1-1	NA	TRBV25-1	CASSEGRRGNTEAFF	TGTGCCAGCAGTGAGGGTCGACGAGGGAACACTGAAGCTTTCTTT
NA	TRBJ2-7	NA	TRBV4-1	CASSQVVQGAYEQYF	TGCGCCAGCAGCCAAGTAGTACAGGGCGCGTACGAGCAGTACTTC
NA	TRBJ1-1	NA	TRBV14	CASSQGDGLAAFF	TGTGCCAGCAGCCAAGGCGACGGACTCGCAGCTTTCTTT
NA	TRBJ2-7	TRBD2	TRBV11-2	CASSSFSGASYEQYF	TGTGCCAGCAGCTCTTTTAGCGGGGCGTCCTACGAGCAGTACTTC
NA	TRBJ1-1	TRBD1	TRBV2	CASSGTANTEAFF	TGTGCCAGCTCGGGGACAGCGAACACTGAAGCTTTCTTT
NA	TRBJ2-7	NA	TRBV30	CAWEGVNYEQYF	TGTGCCTGGGAGGGGGTCAACTACGAGCAGTACTTC
NA	TRBJ2-3	NA	TRBV5-1	CASSEGGDTQYF	TGCGCCAGCAGCGAAGGAGGAGATACGCAGTATTTT
NA	TRBJ1-3	NA	TRBV15	CATSRETGLNSGNTIYF	TGTGCCACCAGCAGAGAAACAGGCCTCAACTCTGGAAACACCATATATTTT